The 18 T cell receptor beta chains below come from one sample, sequenced in a study of response to subunit inactivated influenza vaccine. TCRdb redid the calling of the RT-PCR reads with MiXCR, one entry per CDR3 protein. The profile covers about 180,000 distinct CDR3 sequences, with about 9.3% appearing a single time and approximately 10% taken by the ten largest. The sequences come from non-naive T cells sorted from PBMCs, collected on the day of vaccination. The origin of the receptors is a middle-aged man who received an inactivated influenza vaccine.

This clonotype appeared many times. This sequence joins TRBV12-3 or TRBV12-4 and TRBJ1-2; D is unclear. V dropped 4 bases and J dropped 2 bases, with 8 bases sitting between them. This CDR3 region has 13 residues. The chain's CDR3 is CASSSEVNYGYTF. DNA of the CDR3: TGTGCCAGCAGTTCCGAGGTGAACTATGGCTACACCTTC.

Ten or more counts support this clonotype. The chain recombines TRBV7-8 with TRBJ2-7; D unresolved. CDR3 size: 14 residues. The V gene lost 5 bases and the J gene lost 2 bases, with 13 bases spanning the gap. In germline, CDR1 is SGHVS, CDR2 FQNEAQ. CDR3 residues: CASSSRTNPYEQYF. CDR3 bases: TGTGCCAGCAGCAGCCGGACCAACCCCTACGAGCAGTACTTC.

This clonotype has ten or more counts. For the CDR3, the DNA is TGTGCCAGCACCCCCCTAGCGGGGGTCGCAGATACGCAGTATTTT. This codes for CASTPLAGVADTQYF. The rearrangement joins TRBV12-3 or TRBV12-4 to TRBJ2-3; 10 positions match TRBD2. The CDR3 totals 15 residues. The ends lost 7 bases at V and 4 bases at J; junction bases unmatched: 8.

This clonotype showed up many times. The rearrangement joins TRBV11-1 to TRBJ2-1; TRBD1 might be the D (6 bases). The CDR3 has 18 amino acids. Trimming stripped 2 bases from V and 0 bases from J, with 17 bases between. In germline, CDR1 is SGHAT, CDR2 FQDESV (reference sequence). CDR3 bases: TGTGCCAGCAGCTTATCCCGGCCCGACAGGAGCTCCTACAATGAGCAGTTCTTC. Its protein is CASSLSRPDRSSYNEQFF.

The sample holds many counts of this clonotype. This sequence joins TRBV5-1 and TRBJ2-2, with 7 bases identical to TRBD2. Trimming cost V 4 bases and J 3 bases; bases outside gene matches: 3. Germline lookup yields CDR1 SGHRS and CDR2 YFSETQ. This CDR3 contains 14 residues. The CDR3 protein is CASSHGGDTGELFF. CDR3 nucleotides: TGCGCCAGCAGCCATGGGGGGGACACCGGGGAGCTGTTTTTT.

This clonotype was detected many times. The CDR3 protein is CASSHRGTNEQFF. CDR3 DNA: TGTGCCAGCAGCCACAGGGGAACGAATGAGCAGTTCTTC. The rearrangement joins TRBV6-1 to TRBJ2-1; 7 bases match TRBD1. Germline assignment: CDR1 MNHNS and CDR2 SASEGT. The CDR3 sequence is 13 residues long. V shed 6 bases, J shed 7 bases, and the junction held 6 bases outside the gene matches.

CDR3 sequence (DNA): TGCGCCAGCAGTGAGTCGCAACGGAACACCGGGGAGCTGTTTTTT. Its protein product is CASSESQRNTGELFF. The chain joins TRBV10-2 to TRBJ2-2; D gene uncertain. The CDR3 is 15 residues long. Germline CDR1 WSHSY, CDR2 SAAADI. V lost 0 bases and J lost 1, with 6 bases in between.

On this clonotype: The conserved final phenylalanine or tryptophan is absent from the CDR3, which likely points to a read error. This chain uses TRBV25-1 with TRBJ2-5; 10 nucleotides line up with TRBD2. J lost 5 bases, V lost 2 bases, and 8 bases had no gene match. The CDR3 sequence is 16 residues long. In germline, CDR1 is MGHDK, CDR2 SYGVNS. The CDR3 region is CASSEPLAGVRETQYY. Written as DNA, the CDR3 is TGTGCCAGCAGTGAACCCCTAGCGGGAGTACGGGAGACCCAGTACTAC.

The chain couples TRBV10-3 to TRBJ1-2, with 9 bases matching TRBD1. This CDR3 spans 13 amino acids. Trimming at V came to 7 bases and at J to 3 bases, leaving 3 bases not matched to a gene. Germline CDR1 and CDR2: ENHRY and SYGVKD. CDR3 in amino acids: CAINRQGDYGYTF. Written as DNA, the CDR3 is TGTGCCATCAACCGACAGGGGGACTATGGCTACACCTTC.

This chain links TRBV10-3 with TRBJ2-5, with TRBD2 matching over 13 bases. CDR1 is ENHRY and CDR2 is SYGVKD in the germline V gene. CDR3 length equals 15 residues. The V gene end was trimmed by 0 bases and the J gene end by 7 bases; junction bases not matched to a gene: 2. DNA for the CDR3: TGTGCCATCAGTGAGTCGGGGACTAGCGGGATGACCCAGTACTTC. It is translated as CAISESGTSGMTQYF.

The rearrangement links TRBV18 to TRBJ2-6; possible D gene TRBD1, 6 bases. The CDR3 runs to 15 residues. V gave up 6 bases and J gave up 2 bases, with 11 bases separating them. Looked up from germline, CDR1 is KGHSH and CDR2 is LQKENI. Here the CDR3 DNA reads TGTGCCAGCTCCTCAGCAGGGGCTGGGGCCAACGTCCTGACTTTC. Its translation: CASSSAGAGANVLTF.

This clonotype was observed at least ten times. The chain combines TRBV4-3 with TRBJ1-4; D is possibly TRBD1 (6 bases). The germline V gene encodes CDR1 LGHNA and CDR2 YSLEER. CDR3 length equals 15 residues. The V and J ends lost 1 base and 7 bases respectively, with 13 bases between them. In DNA form, the CDR3 reads TGCGCCAGCAGCCAAGCCAGGGGCCAAGGTGAAAAACTGTTTTTT. Encoded protein: CASSQARGQGEKLFF.

The chain couples TRBV19 to TRBJ2-3; 7 positions agree with TRBD2. Germline-derived CDR1 and CDR2 are LNHDA and SQIVND (reference sequence). J lost 7 bases, V lost 2 bases, and 12 bases had no gene match. The CDR3 length is 16 residues. The CDR3 sequence is CASSIWASGSPHTQYF. The CDR3 DNA is TGTGCCAGTAGTATATGGGCTAGCGGATCCCCACATACGCAGTATTTT.

Many counts were recorded for this clonotype. The J gene is TRBJ2-1, the V gene TRBV6-2 or TRBV6-3; 7 bases fit TRBD1. The trim removed 10 bases at V and 8 bases at J, leaving 11 bases unmatched. Per germline, CDR1 MNHEY and CDR2 SVGEGT. The CDR3 loop spans 13 amino acids. CDR3 coding DNA: TGTGCCACAACCGACAGGGTAGAAGATGAGCAGTTCTTC. This sequence encodes CATTDRVEDEQFF.

This rearrangement joins TRBV20-1 to TRBJ2-5; 8 bases line up with TRBD1. V was clipped by 6 bases and J by 5 bases; unmatched bases: 8. CDR3 length: 13 residues. Germline lookup yields CDR1 DFQATT and CDR2 SNEGSKA (reference sequence). The chain's CDR3 is CSAETGVMETQYF. CDR3 DNA: TGCAGTGCAGAGACAGGGGTGATGGAGACCCAGTACTTC.

This clonotype was counted a few times. This chain joins TRBV20-1 and TRBJ1-4; D is perhaps TRBD1 (5 bases). The CDR3 extends over 12 amino acids. CDR1 and CDR2 (germline): DFQATT, SNEGSKA (reference sequence). Written as DNA, the CDR3 is TGCAGCCCGCGCCAGGGTGGTGAAAAACTGTTTTTT. The encoded protein is CSPRQGGEKLFF.

This clonotype was counted only a few times. The chain couples TRBV29-1 to TRBJ1-2, with D uncertain. This CDR3 contains 11 residues. V lost 6 bases, J lost 8 bases, and 13 bases lay in between. Germline V gene data show CDR1 as SQVTM and CDR2 as ANQGSEA. CDR3 region: CSVLGRRGYTF. Here the CDR3 DNA reads TGCAGCGTCCTTGGGCGTCGGGGCTACACCTTC.

V is TRBV28 and J is TRBJ1-6; 9 positions agree with TRBD1. Per germline, CDR1 MDHEN and CDR2 SYDVKM. Trimming removed 4 bases from V and 6 bases from J; junction bases left unmatched: 7. The CDR3 is 16 residues long. The CDR3 region has the DNA TGTGCCAGCAGTTCTAAACGGACAGGGGTTAATTCACCCCTCCACTTT. This encodes CASSSKRTGVNSPLHF.